This T cell receptor (beta chain) appears in the sequencing data of a study of shared clonotypes between healthy human individuals. In the study overall: Three plates were used per donor for CD4 naive, three for CD4 memory, two for CD8 naive and one for CD8 memory.

Sequenced by immunoSEQ multiplex PCR; TCRdb stores in-frame clones only, minus some. The sample holds approximately 980,000 clones, about 80% seen once. This receptor was identified in a young man in good health. The sequenced material came from memory CD4+ T cells sorted from blood. The sample's subset: CD45RA-negative fraction.

The CDR3 reads CASSPLTGVGNEQFF. The CDR3 bases are TGCGCCAGCAGCCCACTGACAGGGGTGGGCAATGAGCAGTTCTTC. The V gene is TRBV5-1, the J gene TRBJ2-1; 8 bases are a match to TRBD1. V shed 4 bases and J 6 bases; nucleotides not matched to a gene: 9. From germline, CDR1 is SGHRS and CDR2 YFSETQ. The CDR3 sequence is 15 residues long.